Presented here are 18 T cell receptor beta chains from one specimen sequenced in a study of healthy donors' naive CD4 and CD8 T cells. A linear amplification protocol produced the TCR libraries from about 450 ng of total RNA. A single record per CDR3 protein comes from TCRdb applying MiXCR to the reads. Here the sample spans roughly 200,000 distinct CDR3 sequences, around 70% being singletons. Sequencing was carried out using naive CD4+ and CD8+ T cells sorted from blood, pooled from several donors. Receptors originate from a pool of human donors in good health; the sample pools cells from several healthy donors.

This chain uses TRBV6-5 with TRBJ1-1, with 9 bases aligning to TRBD1. CDR3 length: 15 amino acids. V lost 6 bases and J lost 1; bases outside the gene matches: 6. Germline V gene lookup returns CDR1 MNHEY and CDR2 SVGAGI. CDR3 in DNA: TGTGCCAGCAGGATGACAGGGGGGCAGAACACTGAAGCTTTCTTT. Protein: CASRMTGGQNTEAFF.

This chain links TRBV6-2 or TRBV6-3 with TRBJ1-3; 7 nucleotides agree with TRBD1. This CDR3 comprises 15 residues. Germline V gene sequence: CDR1 MNHEY, CDR2 SVGEGT. The V gene end was trimmed by 0 bases and the J gene end by 3 bases; junction bases not matched to a gene: 2. CDR3 loop: CASSYSGQFGNTIYF. CDR3 nucleotide sequence: TGTGCCAGCAGTTACTCGGGACAGTTTGGAAACACCATATATTTT.

The chain combines TRBV29-1 with TRBJ1-2; tentatively, D is TRBD1 (5 bases). Germline V lookup: CDR1 SQVTM, CDR2 ANQGSEA. CDR3 length: 13 residues. Trimming stripped 4 bases from V and 7 bases from J, with 16 bases between. The CDR3 is CSVVTGLAPGYTF. The CDR3 coding sequence is TGCAGCGTTGTCACAGGCCTGGCTCCTGGCTACACCTTC.

The CDR3 loop reads CASSIDLNRGVQPQHF. Here the CDR3 DNA reads TGTGCCAGTAGTATAGATCTGAACAGGGGCGTTCAGCCCCAGCATTTT. V usage is TRBV19 and J usage is TRBJ1-5; 7 positions match TRBD1. The germline V gene encodes CDR1 LNHDA and CDR2 SQIVND (reference sequence). The V gene end was trimmed by 0 bases and the J gene end by 6 bases; junction bases not matched to a gene: 8. CDR3 length: 16 residues.

The chain links TRBV28 to TRBJ2-7, with 10 bases that match TRBD1. V was pared by 6 bases and J by 5 bases, with 4 bases of the junction left unmatched. The CDR3 is made up of 13 amino acids. Germline CDR1 MDHEN, CDR2 SYDVKM. The CDR3 nucleotides are TGTGCCAGCAGCAGACAGGGGGCCGACGAGCAGTACTTC. Protein sequence: CASSRQGADEQYF.

The chain carries TRBV5-1 and TRBJ2-3, with 13 bases that match TRBD2. V was pared by 3 bases and J by 3 bases, with 7 bases of the junction left unmatched. CDR1 is SGHRS, CDR2 YFSETQ, per germline. The CDR3 is made up of 17 amino acids. CDR3 sequence: CASSWAPGLAGTDTQYF. The CDR3 DNA reads TGCGCCAGCAGCTGGGCCCCGGGACTAGCGGGAACAGATACGCAGTATTTT.

The V and J genes are TRBV5-6 and TRBJ1-1; D ambiguous. Germline CDR1 SGHDT, CDR2 YYEEEE. This CDR3 contains 11 residues. V was trimmed by 0 bases and J by 8 bases, leaving 5 bases between them. CDR3 sequence (DNA): TGTGCCAGCAGCTTGGGGGAAGAAGCTTTCTTT. This gives the protein CASSLGEEAFF. The full variable domain, with the rest looked up from reference TRBV5-6 and TRBJ1-1, is DAGVTQSPTHLIKTRGQQVTLRCSPKSGHDTVSWYQQALGQGPQFIFQYYEEEERQRGNFPDRFSGHQFPNYSSELNVNALLLGDSALYLCASSLGEEAFFGQGTRLTVV.

The chain uses TRBV15 and TRBJ1-2, with D perhaps matching TRBD1 (5 bases). Deletions cut 0 bases from V and 8 bases from J, with 16 bases between. The germline CDR1 and CDR2 sequences are LNHNV and YYDKDF (reference sequence). CDR3 length equals 15 residues. CDR3 DNA: TGTGCCACCAGCAGAGATCTCCCCAGGGCGGGGGGCTACACCTTC. Its translation is CATSRDLPRAGGYTF.

V usage is TRBV20-1 and J usage is TRBJ2-7; unclear D gene. The V end was cut by 6 bases, the J end by 2 bases, with 17 bases between. Per the germline V gene, CDR1 is DFQATT and CDR2 is SNEGSKA (reference sequence). The CDR3 length is 14 residues. The CDR3: CSATRGSGPYEQYF. CDR3 nucleotides: TGCAGTGCCACCCGAGGTTCCGGACCCTACGAGCAGTACTTC.

The chain links TRBV29-1 to TRBJ1-3; D remains ambiguous. Germline lookup yields CDR1 SQVTM and CDR2 ANQGSEA. The ends were cut back, 6 bases at V and 0 bases at J, with 6 bases in the middle. The CDR3 sequence is 12 residues long. The CDR3 DNA is TGCAGCGTGGGGATCTCTGGAAACACCATATATTTT. It codes for CSVGISGNTIYF.

This clonotype was seen a single time. This rearrangement joins TRBV20-1 to TRBJ2-1, with 10 bases lining up with TRBD2. The CDR3 has 15 amino acids. The junction had 7 bases not matched to a gene; V was cut back by 3 bases and J by 5 bases. Germline-derived CDR1 and CDR2 are DFQATT and SNEGSKA (reference sequence). The CDR3 DNA follows: TGCAGTGCTAGGCTGGGACTAGCGTTTGACAATGAGCAGTTCTTC. Amino acids: CSARLGLAFDNEQFF.

The chain links TRBV29-1 to TRBJ2-6, with no clear D. CDR3 size: 12 residues. Per the germline V gene, CDR1 is SQVTM and CDR2 is ANQGSEA. V was clipped by 3 bases and J by 2 bases, with 2 bases between them. The CDR3 DNA follows: TGCAGCGTTGATACTGGGGCCAACGTCCTGACTTTC. As protein: CSVDTGANVLTF.

This chain connects TRBV29-1 to TRBJ2-7, with D perhaps matching TRBD2 (6 bases). Trimming stripped 4 bases from V and 0 bases from J, with 10 bases between. This CDR3 spans 13 amino acids. Germline loops: CDR1 SQVTM, CDR2 ANQGSEA. CDR3 protein: CSVVRDPSYEQYF. CDR3 sequence (DNA): TGCAGCGTTGTGCGGGACCCCTCCTACGAGCAGTACTTC.

V gene TRBV4-2 combines with J gene TRBJ1-2; D remains ambiguous. This CDR3 has 16 residues. Germline CDR1 is LGHNA and CDR2 is YNFKEQ. Trimming removed 4 bases from V and 0 bases from J, with 15 bases in between. CDR3 amino acids: CASSPSSQDTNYGYTF. DNA of the CDR3: TGTGCCAGCAGCCCATCTTCCCAGGATACTAACTATGGCTACACCTTC.

The V gene is TRBV29-1, the J gene TRBJ1-2; D unresolved. The CDR3 sequence is 14 residues long. Trimming took 5 bases from V and 7 from J, leaving 20 bases between them. The germline gives CDR1 SQVTM, CDR2 ANQGSEA. The CDR3 protein is CSVSRKVHPSGYTF. DNA for the CDR3: TGCAGCGTTAGTAGAAAGGTCCATCCTAGTGGCTACACCTTC.

The chain recombines TRBV29-1 with TRBJ2-5; D uncertain. CDR1 SQVTM and CDR2 ANQGSEA come from the germline V gene. The V end was cut by 3 bases, the J end by 4 bases, with 12 bases between. This CDR3 comprises 13 residues. The CDR3 DNA reads TGCAGCGTTGAGACACTGGTTCGAGAGACCCAGTACTTC. Translated, it gives CSVETLVRETQYF. Filled out from reference TRBV29-1 and TRBJ2-5, the complete variable domain reads SAVISQKPSRDICQRGTSLTIQCQVDSQVTMMFWYRQQPGQSLTLIATANQGSEATYESGFVIDKFPISRPNLTFSTLTVSNMSPEDSSIYLCSVETLVRETQYFGPGTRLLVL.

This clonotype was seen a single time. The V gene is TRBV27, the J gene TRBJ2-1; D unresolved. The CDR3 has 13 amino acids. Germline loops: CDR1 MNHEY, CDR2 SMNVEV (reference sequence). The ends were cut back, 8 bases at V and 2 bases at J, with 10 bases in the middle. The CDR3 sequence is CASRTLTYNEQFF. For the CDR3, the DNA is TGTGCCAGCCGGACGTTAACCTACAATGAGCAGTTCTTC.

This clonotype turned up a few times. The rearrangement links TRBV6-6 to TRBJ2-5; 8 bases align to TRBD1. The CDR3 consists of 13 residues. The trim removed 8 bases at V and 7 bases at J, leaving 9 bases unmatched. The V gene's germline CDR1 is MNHNY and CDR2 SVGAGI (reference sequence). DNA for the CDR3: TGTGCCAGCGGACAGGGCGCTTTAGGGACCCAGTACTTC. Amino acids: CASGQGALGTQYF.